These 3 T cell receptor beta chains were all obtained from the same sample, sequenced in a study of blood T cell repertoires in COVID-19. Repertoires were generated with immunoSEQ multiplex PCR, while TCRdb's copy carries only in-frame clones and drops some. Of about 180,000 clones in the sample, roughly 78% were seen once. Sequenced: peripheral blood. These receptors all come from a man between 65 and 80 years old with active or convalescent COVID-19.

This chain connects TRBV9 to TRBJ2-1; maybe TRBD2 (5 bases). Trimming removed 4 bases at V and 9 bases at J, with 14 bases between. Germline lookup yields CDR1 SGDLS and CDR2 YYNGEE. CDR3 length: 13 amino acids. In DNA, the CDR3 is TGTGCCAGCAGCTCCTGGGGAGTGGGTGAGCAGTTCTTC. This codes for CASSSWGVGEQFF.

The chain links TRBV12-3 or TRBV12-4 to TRBJ1-2; D is undetermined. The CDR3 sequence is 13 residues long. Trimming stripped 5 bases from V and 8 bases from J, with 15 bases between. As DNA, the CDR3 is TGTGCCAGCAGTGAGAGGTCCTCGGGAGGCTACACCTTC. Amino acids: CASSERSSGGYTF.

The chain combines TRBV6-5 with TRBJ1-2, with 10 bases that match TRBD1. Germline assignment: CDR1 MNHEY and CDR2 SVGAGI. Germline trimming cut 10 bases from V and 1 base from J; bases unmatched to any gene: 9. This CDR3 region has 15 residues. The CDR3 coding sequence is TGTGCCACCCAGCTTAGGACAGGGGGTAACTATGGCTACACCTTC. Protein: CATQLRTGGNYGYTF.